The 5 T cell receptor beta chains presented below share a single source sample, sequenced in a study of blood T cell repertoires in COVID-19. TCRdb keeps only in-frame clones here, not all; method: immunoSEQ multiplex PCR. The top ten hold about a sixth of the sample, which has hundreds of thousands of clones, over 75% seen once. Sample: PBMCs or T cells enriched from blood (not recorded which). The receptors originated from a man aged 18-30 years who had recovered from COVID-19.

This chain connects TRBV5-6 to TRBJ2-2, with 7 bases aligning to TRBD2. Losses at the gene ends were 5 bases for V and 2 bases for J; bases not matched to a gene: 6. Germline CDR1 reads SGHDT; CDR2 reads YYEEEE. There are 15 residues in the CDR3. CDR3 residues: CASSLRGLNTGELFF. In DNA, the CDR3 is TGTGCCAGCAGTTTGAGGGGACTAAACACCGGGGAGCTGTTTTTT.

This chain links TRBV18 with TRBJ1-2; unclear D gene. Germline V lookup: CDR1 KGHSH, CDR2 LQKENI. The V and J ends lost 2 bases and 0 bases respectively, with 7 bases between them. This CDR3 contains 14 residues. For the CDR3, the DNA is TGTGCCAGCTCACCAGGTACAACTAACTATGGCTACACCTTC. Translation gives CASSPGTTNYGYTF.

The chain couples TRBV24-1 to TRBJ2-5, with D hard to call. Trimming removed 0 bases at V and 2 bases at J, with 12 bases between. Germline-derived CDR1 and CDR2 are KGHDR and SFDVKD. The CDR3 consists of 16 residues. CDR3 amino acids: CATSDLSPARQETQYF. The DNA of the CDR3 is TGTGCCACCAGTGATTTGTCCCCCGCCAGACAAGAGACCCAGTACTTC.

The chain carries TRBV7-9 and TRBJ1-4; 11 bases map to TRBD1. The length of the CDR3 is 14 residues. Germline CDR1 is SEHNR and CDR2 is FQNEAQ (reference sequence). Losses at the gene ends were 5 bases for V and 6 bases for J; bases not matched to a gene: 2. The chain's CDR3 is CASSEGQGDEKLFF. The DNA of the CDR3 is TGTGCCAGCAGCGAGGGACAGGGGGATGAAAAACTGTTTTTT.

V is TRBV6-5 and J is TRBJ1-2; no clear D gene. The V gene lost 0 bases and the J gene lost 2 bases, with 7 bases spanning the gap. This CDR3 spans 14 amino acids. Germline assignment: CDR1 MNHEY and CDR2 SVGAGI. The CDR3 here is CASSYSAMNYGYTF. Written as DNA, the CDR3 is TGTGCCAGCAGTTACTCGGCCATGAACTATGGCTACACCTTC.